The clone carrying this T cell receptor (beta chain) was recorded many times. This sample is part of a study of T cells after yellow fever vaccination. TCRdb itself ran the 5' RACE reads through MiXCR, one entry per CDR3 protein. The table shows 350,000 or so distinct CDR3 sequences, with roughly 8% occurring only once. Trimming removed 3 bases from V and 5 bases from J; junction bases left unmatched: 6. Germline V CDR1 and CDR2: SEHNR, FQNEAQ (reference sequence). There are 15 residues in the CDR3. The chain has TRBV7-9 and TRBJ2-5, with 10 nucleotides matching TRBD1. The specimen was PBMCs, collected about 49 days after the first yellow fever vaccination. The clonotype comes from a man aged 18-30 years who received the YFV17D yellow fever vaccine. The CDR3 region has the DNA TGTGCCAGCAGCTTGGTGACAGGGGGCGTTGAGACCCAGTACTTC. This encodes CASSLVTGGVETQYF.